The next 3 T cell receptor beta chains were all read from a single sample in a study of radiotherapy plus CTLA-4 blockade in lung cancer. This table comes from immunoSEQ multiplex PCR, and its TCRdb copy is limited to in-frame clones, with some not included. The repertoire consists of tens of thousands of clones, with 70% occurring once and the leading ten covering more than 3.5%. The starting material was peripheral blood, obtained from a patient treated with radiotherapy plus ipilimumab. All receptors come from a human donor with non-small cell lung cancer who had stable disease on radiotherapy plus ipilimumab.

This clone was seen only a few times. The chain combines TRBV6-6 with TRBJ1-1; D unresolved. This CDR3 is built from 14 residues. CDR1 and CDR2 from the germline V gene are MNHNY and SVGAGI (reference sequence). V was trimmed by 1 base and J by 2 bases, leaving 8 bases between them. CDR3 coding DNA: TGTGCCAGCAGTTACTTACGGGGAAACACTGAAGCTTTCTTT. This codes for CASSYLRGNTEAFF.

The chain employs TRBV4-3 and TRBJ2-3; 9 bases map to TRBD2. The CDR3 sequence is 15 residues long. Looked up from germline, CDR1 is LGHNA and CDR2 is YSLEER. V was clipped by 5 bases and J by 4 bases; unmatched bases: 7. This CDR3 reads CASSSGGGRADTQYF. DNA of the CDR3: TGCGCCAGCAGCTCGGGGGGCGGGAGGGCAGATACGCAGTATTTT.

V is TRBV18 and J is TRBJ1-2; D perhaps matches TRBD1 (5 bases). V was shortened by 2 bases and J by 8 bases, with 15 bases between the two germline ends. In germline, CDR1 is KGHSH, CDR2 LQKENI. The CDR3 runs 14 residues. CDR3 region: CASSPTQAQGGYTF. The CDR3 bases are TGTGCCAGCTCACCAACCCAGGCCCAGGGCGGCTACACCTTC.